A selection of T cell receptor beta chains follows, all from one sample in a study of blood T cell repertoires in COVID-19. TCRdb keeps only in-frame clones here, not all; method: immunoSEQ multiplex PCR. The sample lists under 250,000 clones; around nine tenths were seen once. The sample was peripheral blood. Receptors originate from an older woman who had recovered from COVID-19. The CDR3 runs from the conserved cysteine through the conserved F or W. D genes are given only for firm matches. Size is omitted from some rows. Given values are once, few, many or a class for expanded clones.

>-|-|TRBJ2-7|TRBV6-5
TGTGCCAGCAGGAGGACAATCTACGAGCAGTACTTC
CASRRTIYEQYF
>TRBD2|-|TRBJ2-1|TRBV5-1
TGCGCCAGCGCCCCTAGCGGGGGGGCTGTGCGCGGTGAGCAGTTCTTC
CASAPSGGAVRGEQFF
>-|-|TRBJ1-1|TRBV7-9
TGTGCCAGCAGCCGCCAGGGGACTGAAGCTTTCTTT
CASSRQGTEAFF
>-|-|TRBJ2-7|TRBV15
TGTGCCACCAGCAGCCTACAGGGACTATCCTACGAGCAGTACTTC
CATSSLQGLSYEQYF
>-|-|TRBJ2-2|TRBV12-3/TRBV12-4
TGTGCCACCCGGGTAGATAACACCGGGGAGCTGTTTTTT
CATRVDNTGELFF
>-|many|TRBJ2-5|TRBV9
TGTGCCAGCAGCGTAGCGGCAGGGGTGGGTTTGGAGACCCAGTACTTC
CASSVAAGVGLETQYF
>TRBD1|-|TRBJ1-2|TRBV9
TGTGCCAGCAGCCCTGGGACAGGGAAACATGGCTACACCTTC
CASSPGTGKHGYTF
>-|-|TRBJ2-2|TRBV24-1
TGTGCCACCAGTGATTTGTTTTCTCGGGCAGGGGACACCGGGGAGCTGTTTTTT
CATSDLFSRAGDTGELFF
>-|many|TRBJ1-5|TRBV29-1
TGCAGCGTCCCCTATCGGCCCGTCGAAGGGGGCAATCAGCCCCAGCATTTT
CSVPYRPVEGGNQPQHF
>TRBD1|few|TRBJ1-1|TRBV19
TGTGCCAGTAGACTTACCGGGACAGGGATGATGGTGAACACTGAAGCTTTCTTT
CASRLTGTGMMVNTEAFF
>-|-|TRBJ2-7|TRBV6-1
TGTGCCAGCAGTGAAGGCAGCTACGAGCAGTACTTC
CASSEGSYEQYF
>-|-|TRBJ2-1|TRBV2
TGTGCCAGCGGGAGCGGTGTTTCTTACAATGAGCAGTTCTTC
CASGSGVSYNEQFF
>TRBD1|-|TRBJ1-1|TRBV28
TGTGCCAGCAGAACTCAGGGGGGTGGTCGCACTGAAGCTTTCTTT
CASRTQGGGRTEAFF
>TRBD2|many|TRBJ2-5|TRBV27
TGTGCCAGCAGCGCTACCGGGGGGGCCCAAGGGACCCAGTACTTC
CASSATGGAQGTQYF
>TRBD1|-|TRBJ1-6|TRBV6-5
TGTGCCAGCAGTTACTCGACAGGGGGATCTTCACCCCTCCACTTT
CASSYSTGGSSPLHF
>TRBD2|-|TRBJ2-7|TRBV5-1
TGCGCCAGCAGCTTCTTAGCGGGGACCCTCGAGCAGTACTTC
CASSFLAGTLEQYF
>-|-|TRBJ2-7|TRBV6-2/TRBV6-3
TGTGCCAGCACCCCACAGGTATTCCACGAGCAGTACTTC
CASTPQVFHEQYF
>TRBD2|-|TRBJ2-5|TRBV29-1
TGCAGCGCCGGGACTAGCGGGGGGCCTCGAGAGACCCAGTACTTC
CSAGTSGGPRETQYF
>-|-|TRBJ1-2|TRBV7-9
TGTGCCAGCAGCCCCCCTCGCTATGGCTACACCTTC
CASSPPRYGYTF
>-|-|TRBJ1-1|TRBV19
TGTGCCAGTTCCACCAGGGTGAACACTGAAGCTTTCTTT
CASSTRVNTEAFF
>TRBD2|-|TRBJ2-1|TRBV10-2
TGCGCCAGCAGGGTGTCCGGGACTAGCGGCTCCTACAATGAGCAGTTCTTC
CASRVSGTSGSYNEQFF
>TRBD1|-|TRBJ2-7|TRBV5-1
TGCGCCAGCAGCCGGTACCTTGGACAGGGCCTCGAGCAGTACTTC
CASSRYLGQGLEQYF
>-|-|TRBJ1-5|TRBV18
TGTGCCAGCTCACCTTTCGCAATACAGGTTAGCAATCAGCCCCAGCATTTT
CASSPFAIQVSNQPQHF
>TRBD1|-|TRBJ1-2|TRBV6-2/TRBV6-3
TGTGCCAGCAGTAACAACAGGGGGCCGATCTATGGCTACACCTTC
CASSNNRGPIYGYTF
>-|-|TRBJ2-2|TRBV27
TGTGCCAGCAGTTTAAACTCCGTCCGGGAGCTGTTTTTT
CASSLNSVRELFF
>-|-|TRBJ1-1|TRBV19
TGTGCCAGTGGCCAAATACCTTTCTTT
CASGQIPFF
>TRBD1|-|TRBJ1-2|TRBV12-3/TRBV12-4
TGTGCCAGCAGCTACATACAGGGGCACGGCTACACCTTC
CASSYIQGHGYTF
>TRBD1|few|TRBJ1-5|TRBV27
TGTGCCAGCAGTCACGACAGGGGAGGCAATCAGCCCCAGCATTTT
CASSHDRGGNQPQHF
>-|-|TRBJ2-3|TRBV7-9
TGTGCCAGCAGTTCCTGGGGGGACTCAGATACGCAGTATTTT
CASSSWGDSDTQYF
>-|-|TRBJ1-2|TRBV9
TGTGCCAGCAGCGTAGTTGAGGGGGAGGGCGCTGGCTACACCTTC
CASSVVEGEGAGYTF
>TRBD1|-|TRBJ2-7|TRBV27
TGTGCCAGCAGTCCCTGGGACAGTAACTACGAGCAGTACTTC
CASSPWDSNYEQYF
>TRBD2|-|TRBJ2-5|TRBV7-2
TGTGCCAGCAGCCCAAGGACTAGCGGGGGGGCAGGGACCCAGTACTTC
CASSPRTSGGAGTQYF
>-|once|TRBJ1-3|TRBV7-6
TGTGCCAGCAGCTTATACACTAGCTCTGGAAACACCATATATTTT
CASSLYTSSGNTIYF
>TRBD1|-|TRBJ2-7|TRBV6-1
TGTGCCAGCAGTGATGACAGGGTGGGATACGAGCAGTACTTC
CASSDDRVGYEQYF
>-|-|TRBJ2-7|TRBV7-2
TGTGCCAGCAGCTTAGCGCCCGCGGGGGCCCGGAGGCTCGAGCAGTACTTC
CASSLAPAGARRLEQYF
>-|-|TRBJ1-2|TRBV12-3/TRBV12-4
TGTGCCAGCAGTTTTGAAGGGGACTATGGCTACACCTTC
CASSFEGDYGYTF
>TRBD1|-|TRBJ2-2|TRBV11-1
TGTGCCAGCAGCGCACAGGGGGCGCTTGTTGCCGGGGAGCTGTTTTTT
CASSAQGALVAGELFF
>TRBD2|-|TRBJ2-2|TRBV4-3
TGCGCCAGCAGCCAAGGGACTAGCGGGGGTAACACCGGGGAGCTGTTTTTT
CASSQGTSGGNTGELFF
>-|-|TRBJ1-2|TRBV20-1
TGCAGTGCTGGAGGACAGTATGGCTACACCTTC
CSAGGQYGYTF
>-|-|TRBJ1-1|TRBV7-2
TGTGCCAGCAGCTTAGTTCGCGCAGGGAACATGAACACTGAAGCTTTCTTT
CASSLVRAGNMNTEAFF
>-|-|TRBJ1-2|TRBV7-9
TGTGCCAGCAGCCCGAGGGGGGGCCCTTCTAACTATGGCTACACCTTC
CASSPRGGPSNYGYTF
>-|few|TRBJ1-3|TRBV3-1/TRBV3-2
TGTGCCAGCAGCCCAATAGGGGACTCTGGAAACACCATATATTTT
CASSPIGDSGNTIYF
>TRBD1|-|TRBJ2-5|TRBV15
TGTGCCACCAGTAGAGACAGGGGGCAAGAGACCCAGTACTTC
CATSRDRGQETQYF
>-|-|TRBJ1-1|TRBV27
TGTGCCAGCAGTCCAGGGTTGAACACTGAAGCTTTCTTT
CASSPGLNTEAFF